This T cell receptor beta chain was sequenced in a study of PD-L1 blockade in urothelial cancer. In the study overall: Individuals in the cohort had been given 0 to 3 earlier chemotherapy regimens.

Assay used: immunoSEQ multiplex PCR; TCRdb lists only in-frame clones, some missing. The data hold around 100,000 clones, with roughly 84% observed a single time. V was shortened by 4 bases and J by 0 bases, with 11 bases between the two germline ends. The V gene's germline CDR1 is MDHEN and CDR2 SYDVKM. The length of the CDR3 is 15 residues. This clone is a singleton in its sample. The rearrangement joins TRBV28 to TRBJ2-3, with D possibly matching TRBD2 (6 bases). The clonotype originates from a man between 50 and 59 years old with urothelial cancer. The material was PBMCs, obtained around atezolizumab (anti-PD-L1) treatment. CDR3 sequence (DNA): TGTGCCAGCAGTTATAGCGGAACTAGCACAGATACGCAGTATTTT. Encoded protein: CASSYSGTSTDTQYF.